This record concerns one TCR beta chain sequence. The antigen it binds to is not known. One base away there is no much larger clone; base qualities are not given. The sample originates from a study of T cells in Graves' hyperthyroidism and ophthalmopathy (dated by TCRdb to the late 2010s). Turning to the overall study: Peripheral blood was collected at initial diagnosis, before any treatment. After sampling, hyperthyroidism patients received methimazole starting at 30 mg daily, and ophthalmopathy patients received high-dose intravenous methylprednisolone. In roughly six Graves' hyperthyroidism patients, the study also compared T-cell repertoires from thyroid tissue with T-cell repertoires from blood. To identify TCR V-J signatures that set the groups apart, the researchers used a discovery cohort of about a hundred patients, made up of 43 with Graves' ophthalmopathy and some 56 with stable Graves' hyperthyroidism. Prospective prediction of ophthalmopathy was tested in an independent validation cohort consisting of 18 hyperthyroidism patients and around 16 patients who later progressed to ophthalmopathy. According to the paper, TCR Vbeta CDR3 sequencing was carried out on roughly 130 peripheral blood samples, which came from fewer than 50 ophthalmopathy, approximately 78 hyperthyroidism and some 17 progressor patients. For training and testing, the 100 patients in the discovery cohort were randomly divided in a 7:3 ratio. The research as a whole found: In validation, progression to ophthalmopathy was predicted by the model with approximately 67% sensitivity and under 85% specificity, a median of about 6 months before onset. Most expanded thyroid clonotypes (frequency above 0.001) were also detected in blood, a finding suggesting that blood repertoires may reflect thyroid immune responses. Sample size was not statistically predetermined, and investigators were not blinded to group allocation. A model built on a 13 V-J signature distinguished ophthalmopathy from stable hyperthyroidism, reaching about 88% sensitivity and 81.08% specificity in cross-validation and 80%/75% in testing.

Stable Graves' hyperthyroidism was defined as the absence of progression to ophthalmopathy over 18 months of follow-up. Hyperthyroidism patients were aged 18 to 65 years and newly diagnosed, with disease duration of less than 2 months. The study excluded patients with uncontrolled infections, other autoimmune diseases, pregnancy or lactation. Diagnoses were established on the basis of clinical symptoms, serum thyroxine and TRAb, thyroid ultrasound, and orbital computed tomography. PBMCs were separated from around 9.1 ml of fresh peripheral blood using Ficoll-Paque density gradient centrifugation. Trizol reagent was used to extract total RNA, and RNA quality was then checked on an Agilent 2100 Bioanalyzer. TCR beta CDR3 regions were amplified from RNA transcripts. The first round of RT-PCR for the TCR CDR3 was performed with the HTBI primer set and the Qiagen OneStep RT-PCR kit. The libraries were constructed in a second round of multiplex PCR and then size-selected and purified. The libraries were sequenced on an Illumina HiSeq2000 using paired-end 100 bp reads. In the authors' own workflow: SOAPnuke was used to process the raw data, removing reads that contained adapters or uncalled bases, had a mean Phred below 15, or lacked an exact match to the constant primer or identifier. High-quality paired reads were merged with COPE v1.2.5, and unique nucleotide sequences were defined as clonotypes. Clonotypes were aligned to IMGT TRBV, TRBD and TRBJ reference segments using MiTCR v1.1. The analysis included only V-J combinations with a frequency above 0.0001, which together covered 98% to 99.2% of the repertoires. The TCS score was defined as F50 (clonal expansion) divided by E x V (chaos), with BLOSUM62-based TCRdist calculated between CDR3 peptides within each V-J. Welch's t-statistics and random forest reduced 500 to 550 V-J features to some 14, which were used in a naive Bayes classifier (R e1071). TCRdb reprocessed the public reads (quality trimming at Q25 with fastp, clone calling with MiXCR) and kept in-frame beta chains. Rows are combined by CDR3 protein, so each entry shows the most common genes and DNA. The V and J calls were determined by TCRdb, not by the authors. This sample holds around 400,000 distinct CDR3 sequences; 20% to 25% were observed only once. Of the sample, over 70% is held by the ten largest clones.

The source is a man aged 50 to 59 with Graves' hyperthyroidism. The sample comprised blood.

This receptor has the CDR3 CASSDTENIQYF. The sequenced DNA: TGTGCCAGCAGTGACACAGAAAACATTCAGTACTTC. Rearrangement joined TRBV6-1 to TRBJ2-4; the D segment cannot be called with confidence. V and J are truncated by 3 bases and 5 bases respectively, leaving an intervening sequence of 5 bases. From the germline V gene, CDR1 is MNHNS and CDR2 is SASEGT. The CDR3 covers 12 residues, taking in both the cysteine and the phenylalanine. The CDR3 DNA has 36 bases and is translated from base 1.